The 29 T cell receptor beta chains in this list originate from one sample, sequenced in a study of T cell responses to AZD1222 COVID-19 vaccine. Measured with immunoSEQ multiplex PCR; TCRdb has only the in-frame clones, and not every one. Found here are tens of thousands of clones, around 92% of them singletons; the top ten hold approximately 5.6%. This sample comprised peripheral blood, obtained on day 0 of AZD1222 vaccination. Receptor source: an adult in good health.

The rearrangement links TRBV15 to TRBJ2-7; D gene uncertain. V was trimmed by 5 bases and J by 2 bases, leaving 10 bases between them. There are 13 residues in the CDR3. Germline V gives CDR1 LNHNV, CDR2 YYDKDF (reference sequence). The CDR3 sequence: CATSFAATYEQYF. The CDR3, as DNA: TGTGCCACCAGCTTTGCGGCAACCTACGAGCAGTACTTC.

This clone occurred a few times. The rearrangement uses TRBV7-8 and TRBJ2-3; D uncertain. The germline V and J ends were trimmed by 1 base and 2 bases, with 10 bases remaining between them. This CDR3 has 15 amino acids. Germline lookup yields CDR1 SGHVS and CDR2 FQNEAQ. CDR3 amino acids: CASSLGPAHTDTQYF. The CDR3 DNA follows: TGTGCCAGCAGCTTAGGACCGGCCCACACAGATACGCAGTATTTT.

The gene calls are TRBV7-8 and TRBJ2-7; D may be TRBD2 (7 bases). Germline assignment: CDR1 SGHVS and CDR2 FQNEAQ. The CDR3 is made up of 15 amino acids. V gave up 4 bases and J gave up 2 bases, with 15 bases separating them. In DNA, the CDR3 is TGTGCCAGCAGCTCCGAGCGGGACATCACCTACGAGCAGTACTTC. The encoded protein is CASSSERDITYEQYF.

This clone came up once. This chain links TRBV28 with TRBJ1-4, with a possible D match to TRBD1 (5 bases). V lost 6 bases and J 13 bases, leaving 18 bases between the germline ends. The CDR3 has 13 amino acids. Per the germline V gene, CDR1 is MDHEN and CDR2 is SYDVKM. The DNA for the CDR3 is TGTGCCAGCAGGGGATATGACAGCGCGGGACTGTTTTTT. Translated, it gives CASRGYDSAGLFF.

V usage is TRBV4-1 and J usage is TRBJ2-7; D gene ambiguous. CDR1 MGHRA and CDR2 YSYEKL come from the germline V gene. There are 15 residues in the CDR3. With 0 bases removed from V and 0 bases from J, the gap between germline ends came to 9 bases. The CDR3 nucleotides read TGCGCCAGCAGCCAAGACCCACGGAGCTCCTACGAGCAGTACTTC. Translating gives CASSQDPRSSYEQYF.

This chain links TRBV6-5 with TRBJ2-5, with D perhaps matching TRBD1 or TRBD2 (5 bases each). The CDR3 extends over 14 amino acids. Germline V lookup: CDR1 MNHEY, CDR2 SVGAGI. V lost 0 bases and J 4 bases, leaving 9 bases between the germline ends. In DNA form, the CDR3 reads TGTGCCAGCAGTTACTCGAGGGGTCCAGAGACCCAGTACTTC. This gives the protein CASSYSRGPETQYF.

In this sample, this clone turned up once. This chain links TRBV12-3 or TRBV12-4 with TRBJ2-7, with D maybe TRBD1 (5 bases). V lost 2 bases, J lost 6 bases, and 11 bases lay in between. The CDR3 totals 13 residues. The CDR3 here is CASSLRQGSEQYF. The CDR3, as DNA: TGTGCCAGCAGTTTAAGGCAGGGCTCCGAGCAGTACTTC.

CDR3 sequence reads: CASSTTRTGTYEQYF. CDR3 in DNA: TGTGCCAGCAGCACCACTCGGACAGGGACATACGAGCAGTACTTC. V is TRBV7-2 and J is TRBJ2-7; 8 nucleotides match TRBD1. The CDR3 runs 15 residues. The V gene's germline CDR1 is SGHTA and CDR2 FQGNSA. V lost 5 bases to trimming and J lost 4 bases; unmatched junction nucleotides: 10.

This chain joins TRBV4-3 and TRBJ1-5, with unresolved D. This CDR3 comprises 14 residues. V was clipped by 0 bases and J by 4 bases, with 7 bases between them. Per the germline V gene, CDR1 is LGHNA and CDR2 is YSLEER. The CDR3 DNA reads TGCGCCAGCAGCCAAGATTACGAGAATCAGCCCCAGCATTTT. Translated, it gives CASSQDYENQPQHF.

V is TRBV4-1 and J is TRBJ1-3; no clear D. The CDR3 runs 16 residues. Between the trimmed V and J ends, which lost 1 base and 0 bases, there was a span of 10 bases. Germline CDR1 reads MGHRA; CDR2 reads YSYEKL. CDR3 nucleotide sequence: TGCGCCAGCAGCCAAGTCGTGGCAGGCTCTGGAAACACCATATATTTT. Translating gives CASSQVVAGSGNTIYF.

The V call is TRBV9, the J call TRBJ2-7; 13 nucleotides line up with TRBD2. The germline V gene encodes CDR1 SGDLS and CDR2 YYNGEE. The V gene end was trimmed by 4 bases and the J gene end by 3 bases; junction bases not matched to a gene: 7. There are 16 residues in the CDR3. The DNA for the CDR3 is TGTGCCAGCAGCAACCAACTAGCGGGAGGGGGCTACGAGCAGTACTTC. As protein: CASSNQLAGGGYEQYF.

The J gene is TRBJ1-1, the V gene TRBV28; possibly TRBD1 for D (6 bases). This CDR3 region has 13 residues. Trimming pared 5 bases from V and 10 bases from J, leaving 17 bases between. Germline CDR1 MDHEN, CDR2 SYDVKM. The CDR3 DNA follows: TGTGCCAGCAGTCCTTGGACAGAACGGGGAGCTTTCTTT. Translated: CASSPWTERGAFF.

The chain carries TRBV10-3 and TRBJ2-7; D is possibly TRBD1 (5 bases). The CDR3 has 16 amino acids. From germline, CDR1 is ENHRY and CDR2 SYGVKD. V was cut by 6 bases and J by 0 bases, with 18 bases left in between. The chain's CDR3 is CAISPTAAGSSYEQYF. The CDR3 DNA reads as TGTGCCATCAGCCCGACTGCGGCAGGGTCCTCCTACGAGCAGTACTTC.

The J gene is TRBJ2-2, the V gene TRBV27, with D unresolved. The CDR3 sequence is 14 residues long. CDR1 and CDR2 (germline): MNHEY, SMNVEV (reference sequence). V was pared by 4 bases and J by 7 bases, with 13 bases between. Written as DNA, the CDR3 is TGTGCCAGCAGTTATGAAGGGCTAGGCGGGGAGCTGTTTTTT. This translates into CASSYEGLGGELFF.

J is TRBJ2-7 and V is TRBV7-9; D remains unclear. The CDR3 runs 12 residues. V shed 4 bases and J shed 7 bases, with 11 bases lying between them. Germline V gene sequence: CDR1 SEHNR, CDR2 FQNEAQ (reference sequence). As DNA, the CDR3 is TGTGCCAGCAGCTATCTAGGGTGGGAGCAGTACTTC. Its protein product is CASSYLGWEQYF.

V is TRBV3-1 (or the pseudogene TRBV3-2) and J is TRBJ2-7, with TRBD2 identical over 10 bases. Germline CDR1 LGHDT, CDR2 YNNKEL (reference sequence). With V trimmed by 4 bases and J by 2 bases, 8 bases remained unmatched. The CDR3 sequence is 16 residues long. CDR3 protein: CASSRGAGGGTYEQYF. CDR3 bases: TGTGCCAGCAGCCGCGGAGCGGGAGGGGGGACCTACGAGCAGTACTTC.

The chain joins TRBV28 to TRBJ2-4; 8 bases are a match to TRBD2. Germline V gene lookup returns CDR1 MDHEN and CDR2 SYDVKM. This CDR3 has 16 amino acids. Germline trimming cut 2 bases from V and 1 base from J; bases unmatched to any gene: 4. CDR3 loop: CASSLPGGPAKNIQYF. The CDR3 DNA is TGTGCCAGCAGTTTACCGGGAGGGCCGGCCAAAAACATTCAGTACTTC.

This rearrangement joins TRBV12-3 or TRBV12-4 to TRBJ2-7, with 7 bases lining up with TRBD1. The CDR3 covers 13 residues. V lost 7 bases to trimming and J lost 2 bases; unmatched junction nucleotides: 5. DNA for the CDR3: TGTGCCAGCAAGAAGGGGACAGCCTACGAGCAGTACTTC. This translates into CASKKGTAYEQYF.

The CDR3 loop reads CASRLSGSVYEQYF. DNA of the CDR3: TGTGCCAGCAGGCTTAGCGGGAGTGTTTACGAGCAGTACTTC. The chain employs TRBV28 and TRBJ2-7, with 9 bases matching TRBD2. V trimming: 6 bases; J trimming: 4 bases; junction bases outside the gene matches: 7. The CDR3 consists of 14 residues. CDR1 and CDR2 from the germline V gene are MDHEN and SYDVKM.

The chain combines TRBV6-5 with TRBJ1-1; the match to TRBD1 covers 7 bases. V lost 4 bases and J lost 8; bases outside the gene matches: 7. Germline loops: CDR1 MNHEY, CDR2 SVGAGI. The CDR3 consists of 13 residues. The CDR3 loop reads CASSSPLTGEAFF. The CDR3 DNA follows: TGTGCCAGCAGTTCTCCCCTGACAGGGGAAGCTTTCTTT.

The rearrangement joins TRBV5-1 to TRBJ2-4; D is undetermined. CDR1 SGHRS and CDR2 YFSETQ come from the germline V gene. The CDR3 contains 15 residues. Trimming removed 4 bases from V and 7 bases from J, with 18 bases in between. The CDR3 loop reads CASSAANGRVNIQYF. CDR3 bases: TGCGCCAGCAGCGCCGCTAACGGTCGGGTGAACATTCAGTACTTC. Based on the CDR3 plus reference TRBV5-1 and TRBJ2-4, the full variable domain is KAGVTQTPRYLIKTRGQQVTLSCSPISGHRSVSWYQQTPGQGLQFLFEYFSETQRNKGNFPGRFSGRQFSNSRSEMNVSTLELGDSALYLCASSAANGRVNIQYFGAGTRLSVL.

The chain couples TRBV13 to TRBJ1-5, with a weak D call TRBD1 (5 bases). This CDR3 is built from 14 residues. Germline lookup yields CDR1 PRHDT and CDR2 FYEKMQ (reference sequence). The ends were cut back, 5 bases at V and 3 bases at J, with 11 bases in the middle. CDR3 amino acids: CASSLQGNNQPQHF. CDR3 nucleotide sequence: TGTGCCAGCAGCCTCCAGGGAAACAATCAGCCCCAGCATTTT.

The J gene is TRBJ2-5, the V gene TRBV2; a possible D gene is TRBD2 (5 bases). Trimming left V 2 bases short and J 7 bases short, with 11 bases between. Germline lookup yields CDR1 SNHLY and CDR2 FYNNEI. The CDR3 is made up of 13 amino acids. The CDR3, as DNA: TGTGCCAGCAGTGAATTAGTAGGAGGGACCCAGTACTTC. This encodes CASSELVGGTQYF.

This sequence joins TRBV24-1 and TRBJ2-1; perhaps TRBD1 as D (5 bases). Germline values: CDR1 KGHDR, CDR2 SFDVKD. Trimming pared 9 bases from V and 4 bases from J, leaving 12 bases between. The CDR3 has 13 amino acids. CDR3 region: CATELQGYNEQFF. In nucleotides, the CDR3 is TGTGCCACCGAACTTCAGGGTTACAATGAGCAGTTCTTC.

The chain uses TRBV19 and TRBJ2-5, with 7 bases identical to TRBD2. CDR1 and CDR2 from the germline V gene are LNHDA and SQIVND (reference sequence). The CDR3 sequence is 15 residues long. Unmatched junction bases numbered 10, after V lost 7 bases and J lost 2 bases. The CDR3 region is CASTGRRGGQETQYF. Here the CDR3 DNA reads TGTGCCAGTACAGGGCGGAGGGGAGGGCAAGAGACCCAGTACTTC. The whole variable domain, filled in from reference TRBV19 and TRBJ2-5, reads DGGITQSPKYLFRKEGQNVTLSCEQNLNHDAMYWYRQDPGQGLRLIYYSQIVNDFQKGDIAEGYSVSREKKESFPLTVTSAQKNPTAFYLCASTGRRGGQETQYFGPGTRLLVL.

The V call is TRBV18, the J call TRBJ2-2; the match to TRBD1 covers 9 bases. CDR1 is KGHSH and CDR2 is LQKENI in the germline V gene. The V segment lost 1 base and the J segment 6 bases; nucleotides outside the gene matches: 3. The CDR3 sequence is 15 residues long. The CDR3 protein is CASSPRTGDAGELFF. The CDR3 coding sequence is TGTGCCAGCTCACCACGGACAGGGGATGCCGGGGAGCTGTTTTTT. The full variable domain, rest sourced from reference TRBV18 and TRBJ2-2, is NAGVMQNPRHLVRRRGQEARLRCSPMKGHSHVYWYRQLPEEGLKFMVYLQKENIIDESGMPKERFSAEFPKEGPSILRIQQVVRGDSAAYFCASSPRTGDAGELFFGEGSRLTVL.

J is TRBJ2-2 and V is TRBV4-2; D is ambiguous. The CDR3 loop spans 12 amino acids. Germline V gene data show CDR1 as LGHNA and CDR2 as YNFKEQ. Trimming took off 1 base at V and 6 bases at J, with 3 bases between the two ends. The CDR3 bases are TGTGCCAGCAGCCAAGTTTCCGGGGAGCTGTTTTTT. Amino acid sequence: CASSQVSGELFF.

This chain links TRBV28 with TRBJ1-2; D might be TRBD1 (6 bases). V was clipped by 6 bases and J by 7 bases, with 12 bases between them. In germline, CDR1 is MDHEN, CDR2 SYDVKM. The CDR3 is 12 amino acids. As DNA, the CDR3 is TGTGCCAGCAGATCGCAGGGGAGTGGCTACACCTTC. This encodes CASRSQGSGYTF.

The chain recombines TRBV29-1 with TRBJ1-1; D call uncertain. V gave up 4 bases and J gave up 4 bases, with 10 bases separating them. This CDR3 spans 12 amino acids. Per the germline V gene, CDR1 is SQVTM and CDR2 is ANQGSEA. The DNA of the CDR3 is TGCAGCGTTGTAGATTGGGGCACTGAAGCTTTCTTT. Translated: CSVVDWGTEAFF.